This T cell receptor (beta chain) stems from a study of persistence of HIV-infected CD4 T cells. This clone is categorized as medium-sized. Its antigen is not known. The stimulus was lysate of CMV-infected fibroblasts, approximately 9.6 ug/mL. CD4+ T cells upregulating both CD40 ligand and CD69 were sorted as responding cells. For around 19 hours, CD8-depleted PBMCs received anti-CD28/CD49d costimulation, a CD40-blocking antibody and enfuvirtide. The libraries were made with immunoSEQ version 4 in survey mode. Sequencing was performed with immunoSEQ multiplex PCR; in TCRdb, only in-frame clones are kept and a portion is missing. The sample contains approximately 19,000 clones, roughly 61% of which appear only once. Points from the study as a whole: Compared with CD3/CD28-stimulated cells, CMV- and Gag-responding cells showed lower TCRbeta richness.

CDR3 length: 14 amino acids. Germline CDR1 and CDR2: SEHNR and FQNEAQ (reference sequence). The V segment lost 1 base and the J segment 6 bases; nucleotides outside the gene matches: 3. Material: CD4+ T cells sorted from PBMCs after roughly 18-hour stimulation, obtained from a patient who received antiretroviral therapy. The rearrangement joins TRBV7-9 to TRBJ1-3, with 7 bases aligning to TRBD1. The receptor comes from an adult woman with HIV who was CMV-seropositive. CDR3 coding DNA: TGTGCCAGCAGCTTAGGACAGGGCGAAAACACCATATATTTT. Residues: CASSLGQGENTIYF.